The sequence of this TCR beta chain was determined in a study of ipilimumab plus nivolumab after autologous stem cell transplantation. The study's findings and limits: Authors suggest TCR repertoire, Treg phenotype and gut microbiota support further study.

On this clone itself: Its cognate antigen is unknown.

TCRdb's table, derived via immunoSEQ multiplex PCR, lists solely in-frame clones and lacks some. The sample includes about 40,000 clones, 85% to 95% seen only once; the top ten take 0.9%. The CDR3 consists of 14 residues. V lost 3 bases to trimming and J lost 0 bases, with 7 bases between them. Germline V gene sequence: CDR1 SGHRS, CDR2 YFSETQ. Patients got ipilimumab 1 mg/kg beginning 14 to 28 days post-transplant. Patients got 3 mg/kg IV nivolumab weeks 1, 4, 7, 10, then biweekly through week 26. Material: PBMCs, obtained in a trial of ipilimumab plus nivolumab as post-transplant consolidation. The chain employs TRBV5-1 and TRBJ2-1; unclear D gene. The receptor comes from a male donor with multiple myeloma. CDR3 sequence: CASSYGNSYNEQFF. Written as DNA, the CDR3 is TGCGCCAGCAGCTACGGTAACTCCTACAATGAGCAGTTCTTC.